Shown below are 5 T cell receptor beta chains from a single sample sequenced in a study of regulatory T cells in long-lasting Graves disease. Time point defined: newly diagnosed GD, antithyroid drugs for less than 3 months. Extracted RNA from PBMCs served as the source of the TCR library. Both iRepertoire HTBI primers and Arm-PCR of CDR3 regions were used to build the TCR beta libraries. One entry per CDR3 protein results from TCRdb running MiXCR on the multiplex PCR reads. The table lists approximately 350,000 distinct CDR3 sequences, roughly 17% of them singletons. These data are also associated with another study on T cells in Graves' hyperthyroidism and ophthalmopathy.

This specimen was peripheral blood mononuclear cells (PBMCs), taken at new diagnosis, from a patient treated with antithyroid drugs. Receptors originate from a man between 35 and 55 years old with Graves disease.

At least ten counts were recorded for this clonotype. V and J are TRBV3-1 and TRBJ2-1; TRBD1 aligns across 7 bases. CDR1 LGHDT and CDR2 YNNKEL come from the germline V gene (reference sequence). Trimming cost V 2 bases and J 2 bases; bases outside gene matches: 3. The CDR3 consists of 15 residues. The CDR3, as DNA: TGTGCCAGCAGCCAACAGGGACAGACCTACAATGAGCAGTTCTTC. As protein: CASSQQGQTYNEQFF.

Remarks on this clonotype: One base away lies a much larger clone, so this may be a sequencing read error. V and J are TRBV7-2 and TRBJ2-1, with D possibly matching TRBD2 (7 bases). Trimming stripped 8 bases from V and 6 bases from J, with 23 bases between. The CDR3 length is 16 residues. Germline CDR1 is SGHTA and CDR2 is FQGNSA. Written as DNA, the CDR3 is TGTGCCAGCTATTTAGGGGTAGTGGGGGGGCTCAATGAGCAGTTCTTC. It yields the protein CASYLGVVGGLNEQFF.

This clonotype occurred many times. This chain uses TRBV7-2 with TRBJ2-7; D unresolved. With 4 bases removed from V and 2 bases from J, the gap between germline ends came to 12 bases. CDR1 and CDR2 (germline): SGHTA, FQGNSA. The length of the CDR3 is 14 residues. CDR3 sequence reads: CASSSYLGTYEQYF. The CDR3 bases are TGTGCCAGCAGCTCGTACCTAGGGACCTACGAGCAGTACTTC.

This clonotype was counted at least ten times. The chain combines TRBV30 with TRBJ2-5; weak D call: TRBD2 (5 bases). Trimming shortened V by 3 bases and J by 3 bases, and 17 bases separated the two germline ends. The CDR3 runs 15 residues. Germline loops: CDR1 GTSNPN, CDR2 SVGIG (reference sequence). DNA for the CDR3: TGTGCCTGGAGCGAAGCGGTTTGGTCTAAAGAGACCCAGTACTTC. Translating it yields CAWSEAVWSKETQYF.

This clonotype was picked up a small number of times. The CDR3 sequence: CACSKLGGYGYTF. The CDR3 bases are TGTGCCTGCTCAAAGCTGGGGGGCTATGGCTACACCTTC. The chain employs TRBV30 and TRBJ1-2; possibly TRBD1 for D (5 bases). The ends were cut back, 6 bases at V and 4 bases at J, with 15 bases in the middle. This CDR3 has 13 amino acids. Germline V gene data show CDR1 as GTSNPN and CDR2 as SVGIG (reference sequence).